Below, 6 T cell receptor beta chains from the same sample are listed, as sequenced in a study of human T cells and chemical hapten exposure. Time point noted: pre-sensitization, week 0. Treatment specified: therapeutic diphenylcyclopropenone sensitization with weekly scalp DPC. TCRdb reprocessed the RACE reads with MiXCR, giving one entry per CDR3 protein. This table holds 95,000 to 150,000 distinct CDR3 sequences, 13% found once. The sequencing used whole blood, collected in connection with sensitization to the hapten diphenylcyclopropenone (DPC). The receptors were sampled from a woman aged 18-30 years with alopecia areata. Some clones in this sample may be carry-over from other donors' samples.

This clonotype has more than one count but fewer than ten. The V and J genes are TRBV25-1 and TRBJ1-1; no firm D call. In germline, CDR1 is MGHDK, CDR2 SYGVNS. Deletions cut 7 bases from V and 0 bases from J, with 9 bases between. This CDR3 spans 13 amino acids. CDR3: CASMSWVNTEAFF. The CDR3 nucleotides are TGTGCCAGCATGAGTTGGGTGAACACTGAAGCTTTCTTT. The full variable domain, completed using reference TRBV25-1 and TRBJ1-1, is EADIYQTPRYLVIGTGKKITLECSQTMGHDKMYWYQQDPGMELHLIHYSYGVNSTEKGDLSSESTVSRIRTEHFPLTLESARPSHTSQYLCASMSWVNTEAFFGQGTRLTVV.

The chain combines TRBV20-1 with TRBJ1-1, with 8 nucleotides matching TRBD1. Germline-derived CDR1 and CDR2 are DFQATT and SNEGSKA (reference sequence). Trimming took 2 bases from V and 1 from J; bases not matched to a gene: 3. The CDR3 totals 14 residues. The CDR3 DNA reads TGCAGTGCTAGAAGTGACAGGGGGAACACTGAAGCTTTCTTT. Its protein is CSARSDRGNTEAFF.

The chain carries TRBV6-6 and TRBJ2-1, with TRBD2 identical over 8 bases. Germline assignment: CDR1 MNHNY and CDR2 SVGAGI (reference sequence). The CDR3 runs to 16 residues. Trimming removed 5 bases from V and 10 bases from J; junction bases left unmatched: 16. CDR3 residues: CASSRAGTRGFGEQFF. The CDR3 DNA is TGTGCCAGCAGTCGGGCCGGGACTAGGGGCTTCGGCGAGCAGTTCTTC.

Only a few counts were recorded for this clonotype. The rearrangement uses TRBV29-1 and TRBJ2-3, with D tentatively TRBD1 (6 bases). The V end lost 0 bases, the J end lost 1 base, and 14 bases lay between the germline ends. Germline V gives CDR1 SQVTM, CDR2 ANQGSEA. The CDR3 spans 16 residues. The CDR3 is CSVEEYGAGGTDTQYF. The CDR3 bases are TGCAGCGTTGAAGAATACGGGGCAGGGGGCACAGATACGCAGTATTTT.

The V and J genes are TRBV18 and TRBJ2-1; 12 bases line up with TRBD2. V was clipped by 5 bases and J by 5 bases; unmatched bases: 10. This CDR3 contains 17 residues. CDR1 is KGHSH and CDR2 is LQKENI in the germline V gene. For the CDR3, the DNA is TGTGCCAGCTCAACCGGATCTAGCGGGGGGGCCCACAATGAGCAGTTCTTC. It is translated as CASSTGSSGGAHNEQFF.

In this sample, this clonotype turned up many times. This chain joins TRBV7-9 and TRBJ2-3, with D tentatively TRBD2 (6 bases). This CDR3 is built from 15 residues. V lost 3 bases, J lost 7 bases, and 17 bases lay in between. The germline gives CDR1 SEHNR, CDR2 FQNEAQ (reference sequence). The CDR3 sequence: CASSFGVRGGNTQYF. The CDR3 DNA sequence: TGTGCCAGCAGCTTCGGCGTGCGGGGTGGGAATACGCAGTATTTT.